The 18 T cell receptor beta chains below were found in one sample sequenced in a study of blood T cell repertoires in COVID-19. Measured with immunoSEQ multiplex PCR; TCRdb has only the in-frame clones, and not every one. The repertoire holds about 150,000 clones, 75% to 90% seen once, with under 4.5% in the top ten. The sample taken for sequencing was PBMCs or T cells enriched from blood (not recorded which). All receptors come from a man over 45 who had recovered from COVID-19.

The rearrangement links TRBV28 to TRBJ2-3, with 11 nucleotides matching TRBD2. V was pared by 5 bases and J by 4 bases, with 5 bases of the junction left unmatched. Germline CDR1 reads MDHEN; CDR2 reads SYDVKM. The CDR3 sequence is 15 residues long. In DNA form, the CDR3 reads TGTGCCAGCAGTCTAGCGGGGGGCCAACCAGATACGCAGTATTTT. It translates to CASSLAGGQPDTQYF.

In this sample, this clone turned up a few times. The chain joins TRBV7-9 to TRBJ1-3; weak D call: TRBD1 (5 bases). There are 15 residues in the CDR3. V lost 3 bases, J lost 1 base, and 10 bases lay in between. Germline assignment: CDR1 SEHNR and CDR2 FQNEAQ (reference sequence). The CDR3: CASSFVTGSGNTIYF. The CDR3 DNA reads as TGTGCCAGCAGCTTCGTCACAGGATCTGGAAACACCATATATTTT.

The V gene is TRBV5-1, the J gene TRBJ2-1; TRBD2 aligns across 16 bases. Germline V CDR1 and CDR2: SGHRS, YFSETQ. The V and J ends lost 5 bases and 0 bases, in that order; junction bases with no gene match: 8. The CDR3 has 19 amino acids. The CDR3 spells CASSATGTSGRGSYNEQFF. CDR3 in DNA: TGCGCCAGCAGTGCTACCGGGACTAGCGGGAGGGGCTCCTACAATGAGCAGTTCTTC.

This clone turned up a few times. The chain joins TRBV6-1 to TRBJ2-7, with a tentative D call TRBD2 (5 bases). Trimming removed 0 bases from V and 2 bases from J, with 8 bases in between. This CDR3 is built from 14 residues. Per germline, CDR1 MNHNS and CDR2 SASEGT. CDR3 nucleotide sequence: TGTGCCAGCAGTGAAGCGGTCGGGACCTACGAGCAGTACGTC. It encodes CASSEAVGTYEQYV.

This clone was picked up a small number of times. The J gene is TRBJ2-1, the V gene TRBV5-1; TRBD2 agrees at 10 bases. After removal of 1 base from V and 3 bases from J, the junction contained 4 bases not matched to a gene. This CDR3 comprises 16 residues. The germline gives CDR1 SGHRS, CDR2 YFSETQ. CDR3 DNA: TGCGCCAGCAGCTTGAGCCTAGCGGGAGTCTACAATGAGCAGTTCTTC. It is translated as CASSLSLAGVYNEQFF. Together with reference TRBV5-1 and TRBJ2-1, the CDR3 gives the full variable domain: KAGVTQTPRYLIKTRGQQVTLSCSPISGHRSVSWYQQTPGQGLQFLFEYFSETQRNKGNFPGRFSGRQFSNSRSEMNVSTLELGDSALYLCASSLSLAGVYNEQFFGPGTRLTVL.

V gene TRBV5-1 combines with J gene TRBJ1-2, with a tentative D call TRBD1 (6 bases). Germline CDR1 and CDR2: SGHRS and YFSETQ. The germline V and J ends were trimmed by 0 bases and 7 bases, with 22 bases remaining between them. The CDR3 is 17 amino acids. CDR3 residues: CASSLGQAGGQRFGYTF. CDR3 sequence (DNA): TGCGCCAGCAGCTTGGGACAGGCCGGTGGTCAAAGGTTTGGCTACACCTTC.

The genes are TRBV21-1 and TRBJ2-7; no check of the table's D call, TRBD2, against the DNA was made. TRBV21-1 is designated a pseudogene. This CDR3 is 16 amino acids long. CDR3 sequence (DNA): TGTGCCAGCAGCTTAAGCGGAACTCTCAGCTCCTACGAGCAGTACTTC. It encodes CASSLSGTLSSYEQYF.

V gene TRBV19 combines with J gene TRBJ1-4, with unresolved D. V lost 3 bases, J lost 8 bases, and 10 bases lay in between. This CDR3 contains 13 residues. CDR1 is LNHDA, CDR2 SQIVND, per germline (reference sequence). For the CDR3, the DNA is TGTGCCAGTAGTATGCGGATCCGCGAAAAACTGTTTTTT. Its protein is CASSMRIREKLFF.

J is TRBJ2-1 and V is TRBV11-1, with 10 bases lining up with TRBD2. Germline values: CDR1 SGHAT, CDR2 FQDESV (reference sequence). This CDR3 is 16 amino acids long. J was trimmed by 9 bases and V by 2 bases; bases with no gene match: 10. In DNA form, the CDR3 reads TGTGCCAGCAGCTTATTACTAGCGGGGAGGCTAGGTGAGCAGTTCTTC. It specifies CASSLLLAGRLGEQFF. Variable domain in full (rest from reference TRBV11-1 and TRBJ2-1): EAEVAQSPRYKITEKSQAVAFWCDPISGHATLYWYRQILGQGPELLVQFQDESVVDDSQLPKDRFSAERLKGVDSTLKIQPAELGDSAMYLCASSLLLAGRLGEQFFGPGTRLTVL.

J is TRBJ2-7 and V is TRBV2, with TRBD2 matching 11 bases. The CDR3 is 14 residues long. Trimming took 10 bases from V and 5 from J; bases not matched to a gene: 10. Germline lookup yields CDR1 SNHLY and CDR2 FYNNEI. CDR3 amino acids: CATPLLAGDNEQYF. In DNA form, the CDR3 reads TGTGCCACCCCGTTACTAGCGGGAGATAACGAGCAGTACTTC.

V is TRBV11-1 and J is TRBJ2-1; 8 bases match TRBD2. Germline V gives CDR1 SGHAT, CDR2 FQDESV (reference sequence). V shed 3 bases and J 3 bases; nucleotides not matched to a gene: 4. CDR3 length equals 15 residues. The CDR3 protein is CASSLGSGNYNEQFF. CDR3 nucleotide sequence: TGTGCCAGCAGCTTGGGTAGCGGGAACTACAATGAGCAGTTCTTC. Full variable domain (rest looked up from reference TRBV11-1 and TRBJ2-1): EAEVAQSPRYKITEKSQAVAFWCDPISGHATLYWYRQILGQGPELLVQFQDESVVDDSQLPKDRFSAERLKGVDSTLKIQPAELGDSAMYLCASSLGSGNYNEQFFGPGTRLTVL.

This clone showed up just once. This rearrangement joins TRBV7-2 to TRBJ1-2; 7 positions match TRBD1. CDR3 length: 14 residues. CDR1 SGHTA and CDR2 FQGNSA come from the germline V gene. After removal of 0 bases from V and 5 bases from J, the junction contained 3 bases not matched to a gene. CDR3 residues: CASSLAGTAYGYTF. In nucleotides, the CDR3 is TGTGCCAGCAGCTTAGCTGGGACAGCGTATGGCTACACCTTC.

In this sample, this clone turned up once. This chain joins TRBV3-1 (or the pseudogene TRBV3-2) and TRBJ1-2; D gene uncertain. The V gene's germline CDR1 is LGHDT and CDR2 YNNKEL (reference sequence). This CDR3 is built from 16 residues. Trimming shortened V by 1 base and J by 5 bases, and 17 bases separated the two germline ends. The CDR3 loop reads CASSQGAGQQYYGYTF. The CDR3 nucleotides are TGTGCCAGCAGCCAAGGGGCAGGTCAGCAATATTATGGCTACACCTTC.

The V gene is TRBV19, the J gene TRBJ1-5; D call uncertain. V was clipped by 3 bases and J by 3 bases, with 12 bases between them. The germline gives CDR1 LNHDA, CDR2 SQIVND (reference sequence). The CDR3 spans 15 residues. The CDR3 spells CASSMAYLNNQPQHF. The CDR3 coding sequence is TGTGCCAGTAGTATGGCATATCTTAACAATCAGCCCCAGCATTTT.

For the CDR3, the DNA is TGTGCCAGCAGCTTGTACAGGGAGAATCAGCCCCAGCATTTT. Its protein is CASSLYRENQPQHF. This sequence joins TRBV5-8 and TRBJ1-5; TRBD1 is a possible D gene (6 bases). With 1 base removed from V and 4 bases from J, the gap between germline ends came to 9 bases. Germline V gene sequence: CDR1 SGHTS, CDR2 YDEGEE. The CDR3 loop spans 14 amino acids.

Worth noting for this clone: The junction differs from germline at one of its ends, possibly a read error. The chain recombines TRBV18 with TRBJ2-1, with 7 bases matching TRBD2. This CDR3 is 16 amino acids long. CDR1 is KGHSH, CDR2 LQKENI, per germline. CDR3 nucleotides: TGTGCCAGCCCACCAATAAGGACTAGAAAAGAGAGTGAGCAGTTCTTC. This sequence encodes CASPPIRTRKESEQFF.

This clone was seen once. The chain links TRBV21-1 to TRBJ1-2; the D segment call TRBD1 is taken from the table without a DNA check. TRBV21-1 is recorded as a pseudogene. This CDR3 contains 14 residues. CDR3 nucleotide sequence: TGTGCCAGCAGCAAAACAGGGGGCGTCTATGGCTACACCTTC. It yields the protein CASSKTGGVYGYTF.

On this clone: This sample includes further DNA sequences coding for the same CDR3. This chain links TRBV7-9 with TRBJ1-5; D call uncertain. The CDR3 consists of 13 residues. V was shortened by 5 bases and J by 2 bases, with 7 bases between the two germline ends. Germline CDR1 is SEHNR and CDR2 is FQNEAQ (reference sequence). CDR3 protein: CASSTQGNQPQHF. Here the CDR3 DNA reads TGTGCCAGCAGCACCCAGGGCAATCAGCCCCAGCATTTT.